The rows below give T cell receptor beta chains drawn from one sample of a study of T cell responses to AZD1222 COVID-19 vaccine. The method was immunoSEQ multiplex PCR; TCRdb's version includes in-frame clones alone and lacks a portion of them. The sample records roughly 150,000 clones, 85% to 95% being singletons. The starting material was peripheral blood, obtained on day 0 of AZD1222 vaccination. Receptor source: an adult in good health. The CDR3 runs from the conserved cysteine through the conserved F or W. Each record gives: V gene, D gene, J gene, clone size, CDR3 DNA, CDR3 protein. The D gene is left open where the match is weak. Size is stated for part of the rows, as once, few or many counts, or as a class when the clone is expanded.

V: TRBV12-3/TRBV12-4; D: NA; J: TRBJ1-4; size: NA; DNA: TGTGCCAGCAGTCGTACAGGAAAACTGTTTTTT; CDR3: CASSRTGKLFF
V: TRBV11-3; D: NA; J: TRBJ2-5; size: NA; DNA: TGTGCCAGCAGCTTAGATGGGGAGACCCAGTACTTC; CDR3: CASSLDGETQYF
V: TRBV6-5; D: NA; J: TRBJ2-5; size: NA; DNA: TGTGCCAGCAGGGCCGCCCGACTCGGAGAGACCCAGTACTTC; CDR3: CASRAARLGETQYF
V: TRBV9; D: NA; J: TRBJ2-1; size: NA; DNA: TGTGCCAGCAGCGTAGCTCCGGCGTCATACAATGAGCAGTTCTTC; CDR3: CASSVAPASYNEQFF
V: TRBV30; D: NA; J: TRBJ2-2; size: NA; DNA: TGTGCCTGGATACCATTAAGGGCTGGCACCGGGGAGCTGTTTTTT; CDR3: CAWIPLRAGTGELFF
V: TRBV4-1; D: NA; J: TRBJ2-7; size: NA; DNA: TGCGCCAGCAGCCAAGTGGCTAGCGCATCCTACGAGCAGTACTTC; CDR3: CASSQVASASYEQYF
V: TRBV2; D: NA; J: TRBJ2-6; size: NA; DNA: TGTGCCAGCAGGATTGGAGCGGCCCTCGGGGCCAACGTCCTGACTTTC; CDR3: CASRIGAALGANVLTF
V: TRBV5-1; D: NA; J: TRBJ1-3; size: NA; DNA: TGCGCCAGCAGCTTGGTAGGCGCGGGCAGCTCTGGAAACACCATATATTTT; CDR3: CASSLVGAGSSGNTIYF
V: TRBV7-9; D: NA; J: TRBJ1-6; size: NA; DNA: TGTGCCAGCAGCCCAGAAATGGTGGGGGGCGCCTATAATTCACCCCTCCACTTT; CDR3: CASSPEMVGGAYNSPLHF
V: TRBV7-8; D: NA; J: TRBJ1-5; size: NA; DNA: TGTGCCAGCAGCTTAGGGGAAAGTCACCAGCCCCAGCATTTT; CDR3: CASSLGESHQPQHF
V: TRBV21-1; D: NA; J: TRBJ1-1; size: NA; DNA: TGTGCCAGCAGCAATATTCCGACATACACTGAAGCTTTCTTT; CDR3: CASSNIPTYTEAFF
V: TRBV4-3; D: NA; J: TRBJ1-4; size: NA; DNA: TGCGCCAGCAGCCAAGCGGGAGGGGTCCCACGAACTAATGAAAAACTGTTTTTT; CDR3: CASSQAGGVPRTNEKLFF
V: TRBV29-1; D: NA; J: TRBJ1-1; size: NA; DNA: TGCAGCGCGGACCCCGAGCGAAACACTGAAGCTTTCTTT; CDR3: CSADPERNTEAFF
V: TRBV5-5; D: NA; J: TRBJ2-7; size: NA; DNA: TGTGCCAGCAGCTTGCTACGGTCCTACGAGCAGTACTTC; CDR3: CASSLLRSYEQYF
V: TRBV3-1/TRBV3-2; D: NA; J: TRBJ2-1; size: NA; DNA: TGTGCCAGCAGCCAAGGGATTTTCGGGGGCGCTCCCAATGAGCAGTTCTTC; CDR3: CASSQGIFGGAPNEQFF
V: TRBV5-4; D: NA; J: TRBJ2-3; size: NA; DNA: TGTGCCAGCAGCTTGAGTCAGGGGCAAACAGATACGCAGTATTTT; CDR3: CASSLSQGQTDTQYF
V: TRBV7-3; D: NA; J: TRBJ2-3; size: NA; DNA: TGTGCCAGCAGCTCGACTTTCACAGATACGCAGTATTTT; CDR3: CASSSTFTDTQYF
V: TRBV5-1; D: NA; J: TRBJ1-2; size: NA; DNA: TGCGCCAGCAGCCCGCAGGGGTATGGCTACACCTTC; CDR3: CASSPQGYGYTF
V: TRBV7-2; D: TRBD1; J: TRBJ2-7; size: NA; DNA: TGTGCCAGCAGCTCCCGGCCGACAGGGTACGAGCAGTACTTC; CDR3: CASSSRPTGYEQYF
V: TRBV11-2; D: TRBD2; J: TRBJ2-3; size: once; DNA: TGTGCCAGCAGCTTAGATCTGGGCGGGGGGGCAGATACGCAGTATTTT; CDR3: CASSLDLGGGADTQYF
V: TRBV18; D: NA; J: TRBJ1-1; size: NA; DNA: TGTGCCAGCTCACCTCAACTAAGAAACACTGAAGCTTTCTTT; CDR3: CASSPQLRNTEAFF
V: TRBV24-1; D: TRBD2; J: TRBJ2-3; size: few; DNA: TGTGCCACCAGTCGGCGGGGGGGCGATGATACGCAGTATTTT; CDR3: CATSRRGGDDTQYF
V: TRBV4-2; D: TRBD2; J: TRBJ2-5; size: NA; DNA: TGTGCCAGCAGCCGATCGGATAGCGGGAGTAAACAAGAGACCCAGTACTTC; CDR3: CASSRSDSGSKQETQYF
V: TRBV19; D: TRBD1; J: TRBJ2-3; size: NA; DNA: TGTGCCAGTAGTAGACAGGGACGGGGAGATACGCAGTATTTT; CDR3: CASSRQGRGDTQYF
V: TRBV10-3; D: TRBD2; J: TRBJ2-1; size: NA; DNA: TGTGCCACCCTTGATACTAGCGGTTACTCCTACAATGAGCAGTTCTTC; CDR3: CATLDTSGYSYNEQFF
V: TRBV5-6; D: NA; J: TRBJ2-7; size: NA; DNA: TGTGCCAGCAGCCAGACAGGTCGTCGGAGTTCCTACGAGCAGTACTTC; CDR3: CASSQTGRRSSYEQYF
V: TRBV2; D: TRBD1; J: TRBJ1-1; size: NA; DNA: TGTGCCAGCAGGAAGACAGGGGATGGGACTGAAGCTTTCTTT; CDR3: CASRKTGDGTEAFF
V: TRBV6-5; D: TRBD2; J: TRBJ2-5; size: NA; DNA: TGTGCCAGCACCCTATCCGGGGGGGCGTCGGAGACCCAGTACTTC; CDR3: CASTLSGGASETQYF
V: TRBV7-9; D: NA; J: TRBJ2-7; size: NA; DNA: TGTGCCAGCAGCCCCCCAGGGAATTCCTACGAGCAGTACTTC; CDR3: CASSPPGNSYEQYF
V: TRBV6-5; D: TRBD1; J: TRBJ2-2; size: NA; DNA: TGTGCCAGCCGACAGGGACCGAACACCGGGGAGCTGTTTTTT; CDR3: CASRQGPNTGELFF
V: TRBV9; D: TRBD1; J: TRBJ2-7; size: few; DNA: TGTGCCAGCAGCGCTGGGGGGACAGGGAGGTACGAGCAGTACTTC; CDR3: CASSAGGTGRYEQYF
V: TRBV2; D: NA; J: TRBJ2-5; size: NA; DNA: TGTGCCAGTTACCGGGGACGGTACCAAGAGACCCAGTACTTC; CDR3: CASYRGRYQETQYF
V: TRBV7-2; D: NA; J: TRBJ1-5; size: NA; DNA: TGTGCCAGCAGCTTAGCGGGAGATCAGCCCCAGCATTTT; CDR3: CASSLAGDQPQHF
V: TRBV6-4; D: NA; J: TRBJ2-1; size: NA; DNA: TGTGCCAGCAGTGACTGGCCTATAATCAATGAGCAGTTCTTC; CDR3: CASSDWPIINEQFF
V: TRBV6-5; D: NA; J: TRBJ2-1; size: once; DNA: TGTGCCAGCAGGCCCCCCCGGGGGAATGAGCAGTTCTTC; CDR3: CASRPPRGNEQFF
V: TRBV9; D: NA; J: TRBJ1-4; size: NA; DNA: TGTGCCAGCAGCGTGGGACCCGATAATGAAAAACTGTTTTTT; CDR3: CASSVGPDNEKLFF
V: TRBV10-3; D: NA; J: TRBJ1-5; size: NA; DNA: TGTGCCATCAGTGACGAGGTTTCCAATCAGCCCCAGCATTTT; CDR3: CAISDEVSNQPQHF
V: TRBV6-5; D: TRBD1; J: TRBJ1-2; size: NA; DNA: TGTGCCAGCAGCCGCTGGACAGGACTCAACTATGGCTACACCTTC; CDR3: CASSRWTGLNYGYTF
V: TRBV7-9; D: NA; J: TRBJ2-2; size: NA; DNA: TGTGCCAGCCAGGCACGGAACGGGGAGCTGTTTTTT; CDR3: CASQARNGELFF
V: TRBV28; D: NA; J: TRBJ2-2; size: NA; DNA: TGTGCCAGCAGATCATCGGCCCAGGGAGTCACCGGGGAGCTGTTTTTT; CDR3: CASRSSAQGVTGELFF
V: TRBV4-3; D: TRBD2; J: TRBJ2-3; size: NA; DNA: TGCGCCAGCAGCCAAGAGGCTAGCGGGAGCGCAGATACGCAGTATTTT; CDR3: CASSQEASGSADTQYF
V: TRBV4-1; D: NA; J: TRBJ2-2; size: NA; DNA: TGCGCCAGCAGCCAAAACAGGAACACCGGGGAGCTGTTTTTT; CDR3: CASSQNRNTGELFF
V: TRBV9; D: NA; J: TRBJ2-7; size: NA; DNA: TGTGCCAGCAGCGTAGAGGGGTCCTACGAGCAGTACTTC; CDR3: CASSVEGSYEQYF
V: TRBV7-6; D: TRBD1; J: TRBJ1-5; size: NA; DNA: TGTGCCAGCAGCTTAGGGACAGGGGGCCTTGCGCCCCAGCATTTT; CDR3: CASSLGTGGLAPQHF
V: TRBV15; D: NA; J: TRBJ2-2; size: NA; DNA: TGTGCCACCAGCAGAGGGGGGATTAACACCGGGGAGCTGTTTTTT; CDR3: CATSRGGINTGELFF
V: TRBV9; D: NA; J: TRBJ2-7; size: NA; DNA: TGTGCCAGCAGCAAATCAACAACTGCCTACGAGCAGTACTTC; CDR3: CASSKSTTAYEQYF
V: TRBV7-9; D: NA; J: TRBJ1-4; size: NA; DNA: TGTGCCAGCAGCCGGAACAGCGCCACTAATGAAAAACTGTTTTTT; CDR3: CASSRNSATNEKLFF
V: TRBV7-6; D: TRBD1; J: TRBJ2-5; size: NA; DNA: TGTGCCAGCAGCTTATATTCGACAGGGAAGGAGACCCAGTACTTC; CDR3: CASSLYSTGKETQYF
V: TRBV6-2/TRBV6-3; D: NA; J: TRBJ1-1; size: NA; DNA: TGTGCCAGCAGTTACGGGGGCGGAGGCACTGAAGCTTTCTTT; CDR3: CASSYGGGGTEAFF
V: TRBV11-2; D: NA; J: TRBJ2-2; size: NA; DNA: TGTGCCAGCAGCTTAGAGGTCTCATTCAGCAACACCGGGGAGCTGTTTTTT; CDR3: CASSLEVSFSNTGELFF
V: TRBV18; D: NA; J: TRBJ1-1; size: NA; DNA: TGTGCCAGCTCACAAAGCGGGTTCACTGAAGCTTTCTTT; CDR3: CASSQSGFTEAFF
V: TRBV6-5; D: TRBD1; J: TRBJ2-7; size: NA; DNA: TGTGCCAGCAGACGGACAGGGGCCTACGAGCAGTACTTC; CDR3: CASRRTGAYEQYF